Shown below are 14 T cell receptor beta chains from a single sample sequenced in a study of PD-1 blockade in classical Hodgkin lymphoma. The method was immunoSEQ multiplex PCR; TCRdb's version includes in-frame clones alone and lacks a portion of them. The profile covers approximately 9,000 clones, with roughly 84% appearing a single time and 1.5% taken by the ten largest. Time point indicated: cycle 4 day 1 (C4D1), after around six weeks of nivolumab. Each patient relapsed following autologous stem cell transplantation, and prior brentuximab vedotin exposure differed. Magnetic negative selection was used to purify CD4+ T cells from thawed PBMCs. Sequenced here: CD4+ T cells from blood, sampled before the fourth cycle of nivolumab. These receptor sequences come from a human donor with classical Hodgkin lymphoma.

The CDR3 sequence is CAIPARASNTGELFF. The CDR3, as DNA: TGTGCCATCCCAGCCAGGGCTTCGAACACCGGGGAGCTGTTTTTT. The J gene is TRBJ2-2, the V gene TRBV2; D possibly corresponds to TRBD1 (5 bases). V lost 10 bases, J lost 0 bases, and 15 bases lay in between. This CDR3 is 15 amino acids long. CDR1 is SNHLY, CDR2 FYNNEI, per germline. Using reference TRBV2 and TRBJ2-2 for the parts outside the CDR3, the full variable domain is EPEVTQTPSHQVTQMGQEVILRCVPISNHLYFYWYRQILGQKVEFLVSFYNNEISEKSEIFDDQFSVERPDGSNFTLKIRSTKLEDSAMYFCAIPARASNTGELFFGEGSRLTVL.

This chain joins TRBV2 and TRBJ2-3, with unresolved D. Germline V CDR1 and CDR2: SNHLY, FYNNEI. Between the trimmed V and J ends, which lost 6 bases and 5 bases, there was a span of 6 bases. The CDR3 extends over 11 amino acids. CDR3 sequence reads: CASSTLDTQYF. The CDR3 DNA reads TGTGCCAGCAGCACTTTAGATACGCAGTATTTT.

The chain uses TRBV18 and TRBJ2-1; 7 bases are a match to TRBD1. Germline CDR1 is KGHSH and CDR2 is LQKENI. The CDR3 is 15 residues long. The V segment lost 3 bases and the J segment 6 bases; nucleotides outside the gene matches: 8. CDR3 loop: CASSPAGTALNEQFF. DNA of the CDR3: TGTGCCAGCTCACCGGCAGGGACAGCCCTCAATGAGCAGTTCTTC.

The rearrangement joins TRBV27 to TRBJ2-7; D gene uncertain. The CDR3 consists of 15 residues. Germline CDR1 MNHEY, CDR2 SMNVEV (reference sequence). V gave up 4 bases and J gave up 3 bases, with 16 bases separating them. CDR3 in DNA: TGTGCCAGCAGTTCATACAAAGAGATTGACTACGAGCAGTACTTC. This codes for CASSSYKEIDYEQYF.

The V gene is TRBV27, the J gene TRBJ1-2; tentative D call: TRBD1 (6 bases). The CDR3 length is 16 residues. With 2 bases removed from V and 0 bases from J, the gap between germline ends came to 13 bases. Germline V lookup: CDR1 MNHEY, CDR2 SMNVEV (reference sequence). The CDR3 sequence: CASSLGGGVPNYGYTF. The CDR3 coding sequence is TGTGCCAGCAGTTTAGGAGGGGGAGTTCCTAACTATGGCTACACCTTC.

This clone was observed a single time. The V and J genes are TRBV11-2 and TRBJ2-3; 10 bases align to TRBD2. This CDR3 contains 16 residues. V trimming: 6 bases; J trimming: 1 base; junction bases outside the gene matches: 7. CDR1 is SGHAT, CDR2 FQNNGV, per germline. CDR3 in DNA: TGTGCCAGCAGGCTAGCGGGGGCCTCCGGCACAGATACGCAGTATTTT. Its translation is CASRLAGASGTDTQYF.

The chain's CDR3 is CARHANYGYTF. The CDR3, as DNA: TGTGCCCGACACGCTAACTATGGCTACACCTTC. V and J are TRBV30 and TRBJ1-2; D is undetermined. This CDR3 region has 11 residues. The V gene lost 8 bases and the J gene lost 0 bases, with 7 bases spanning the gap. The germline V gene has CDR1 GTSNPN and CDR2 SVGIG (reference sequence).

This chain joins TRBV6-1 and TRBJ2-1; the match to TRBD1 covers 11 bases. This CDR3 region has 15 residues. CDR1 is MNHNS and CDR2 is SASEGT in the germline V gene. J lost 3 bases, V lost 8 bases, and 6 bases had no gene match. This CDR3 is CASFRGTGGYNEQFF. In DNA, the CDR3 is TGTGCCAGCTTCCGAGGGACAGGGGGCTACAATGAGCAGTTCTTC.

Only a few counts were recorded for this clone. Other nucleotide sequences from this sample produce the same CDR3. As DNA, the CDR3 is TGTGCCAGCTCACCACCACACGGGCAAGAGACCCAGTACTTC. Translated, it gives CASSPPHGQETQYF. The rearrangement uses TRBV18 and TRBJ2-5; D is unclear. V dropped 0 bases and J dropped 2 bases, with 7 bases sitting between them. CDR1 is KGHSH and CDR2 is LQKENI in the germline V gene. The CDR3 loop spans 14 amino acids.

This clone was recorded only once. The V call is TRBV5-1, the J call TRBJ1-2, with 8 bases fitting TRBD1. The CDR3 covers 16 residues. The V gene's germline CDR1 is SGHRS and CDR2 YFSETQ. Trimming cost V 2 bases and J 4 bases; bases outside gene matches: 10. CDR3 nucleotide sequence: TGCGCCAGCAGCTTCCAGCGGACAGGGTCTGCCTATGGCTACACCTTC. Its protein product is CASSFQRTGSAYGYTF.

The chain carries TRBV2 and TRBJ1-3; TRBD1 aligns across 7 bases. The CDR3 covers 16 residues. Trimming cost V 6 bases and J 0 bases; bases outside gene matches: 8. The germline CDR1 and CDR2 sequences are SNHLY and FYNNEI. The CDR3 loop reads CASRTDRAASGNTIYF. For the CDR3, the DNA is TGTGCCAGCAGAACCGACAGGGCGGCCTCTGGAAACACCATATATTTT.

DNA for the CDR3: TGCGCCAGCAGCCACGGGACAGAGAACACTGAAGCTTTCTTT. Residues: CASSHGTENTEAFF. The chain employs TRBV5-1 and TRBJ1-1, with 7 bases matching TRBD1. Germline lookup yields CDR1 SGHRS and CDR2 YFSETQ. The V gene end was trimmed by 4 bases and the J gene end by 1 base; junction bases not matched to a gene: 4. The CDR3 runs to 14 residues.

The chain is built from TRBV9 and TRBJ1-1; 9 nucleotides match TRBD1. This CDR3 contains 15 residues. CDR1 and CDR2 from the germline V gene are SGDLS and YYNGEE. After removal of 0 bases from V and 5 bases from J, the junction contained 5 bases not matched to a gene. The CDR3 here is CASSVEGQGRTEAFF. DNA for the CDR3: TGTGCCAGCAGCGTAGAGGGACAGGGTCGGACTGAAGCTTTCTTT.

J is TRBJ2-4 and V is TRBV19; D remains unclear. Germline values: CDR1 LNHDA, CDR2 SQIVND (reference sequence). Deletions cut 5 bases from V and 0 bases from J, with 11 bases between. The CDR3 loop spans 15 amino acids. CDR3 nucleotide sequence: TGTGCCAGTAGTTCGGCATTTCTAGCCAAAAACATTCAGTACTTC. Translated: CASSSAFLAKNIQYF.